This T cell receptor (beta chain) was captured in a study of cytomegalovirus exposure and HLA in healthy donors. Regarding the study as a whole: Accounts indicate the classifier identified cytomegalovirus status with strong specificity and sensitivity.

This clone has just a few counts. Its antigen remains unidentified. CDR1 is SNHLY, CDR2 FYNNEI, per germline. The CDR3 runs 14 residues. Trimming took off 3 bases at V and 9 bases at J, with 15 bases between the two ends. The PCR ran on 60 Vbeta and 13 Jbeta primers. Using immunoSEQ multiplex PCR, the repertoire was profiled, and TCRdb retains in-frame clones only, with some absent. The sample holds roughly 150,000 clones; 50% to 75% are singletons and the top ten take about 2.9%. Input material: PBMCs. V is TRBV2 and J is TRBJ2-1; no definite D call. This receptor was obtained from a woman aged 25 to 39 in good health and CMV-seropositive. The CDR3 is CASSDGSLRGEQFF. The CDR3 region has the DNA TGTGCCAGCAGTGACGGCTCGCTTAGAGGTGAGCAGTTCTTC.